A single sample gave rise to the 14 T cell receptor beta chains below, sequenced in a study of blood T cell repertoires in COVID-19. Clones were read by immunoSEQ multiplex PCR, and TCRdb kept only the in-frame ones, dropping some. The sample shows about 70,000 clones, around 88% of them seen only once. Sequencing was performed on peripheral blood. The origin of the receptors is a human donor in a cohort sampled during active COVID-19.

The table lists this clone with a count of one. This chain joins TRBV3-1 (or the pseudogene TRBV3-2) and TRBJ2-5; 8 bases line up with TRBD1. The V gene's germline CDR1 is LGHDT and CDR2 YNNKEL (reference sequence). V shed 10 bases and J 0 bases; nucleotides not matched to a gene: 1. CDR3 length: 12 amino acids. Here the CDR3 DNA reads TGTGCCACCAGGGGGCACCAAGAGACCCAGTACTTC. This sequence encodes CATRGHQETQYF.

This sequence joins TRBV6-6 and TRBJ1-6, with 11 bases matching TRBD1. The CDR3 has 16 residues. With V trimmed by 6 bases and J by 5 bases, 6 bases remained unmatched. From germline, CDR1 is MNHNY and CDR2 SVGAGI (reference sequence). Here the CDR3 reads CASSPGTGGHNSPLHF. The CDR3 coding sequence is TGTGCCAGCAGCCCCGGGACAGGGGGACATAATTCACCCCTCCACTTT.

The chain has TRBV5-6 and TRBJ1-5; TRBD1 is a possible D gene (6 bases). Trimming removed 2 bases from V and 7 bases from J, with 10 bases in between. The CDR3 is 13 residues long. Per germline, CDR1 SGHDT and CDR2 YYEEEE. The CDR3 is CASSFLRGQPQHF. DNA for the CDR3: TGTGCCAGCAGCTTCCTGAGGGGGCAGCCCCAGCATTTT. Full variable domain (rest looked up from reference TRBV5-6 and TRBJ1-5): DAGVTQSPTHLIKTRGQQVTLRCSPKSGHDTVSWYQQALGQGPQFIFQYYEEEERQRGNFPDRFSGHQFPNYSSELNVNALLLGDSALYLCASSFLRGQPQHFGDGTRLSIL.

The V and J genes are TRBV6-2 or TRBV6-3 and TRBJ2-1; the match to TRBD2 covers 12 bases. J gave up 6 bases and V 4 bases, and 7 bases lay outside the gene matches. Looked up from germline, CDR1 is MNHEY and CDR2 is SVGEGT. The CDR3 spans 16 residues. The CDR3 DNA is TGTGCCAGCAGTTCTTACCTAGCGGGGGGGACCAATGAGCAGTTCTTC. It codes for CASSSYLAGGTNEQFF.

The chain has TRBV11-3 and TRBJ2-3, with TRBD2 matching over 7 bases. Germline V gene data show CDR1 as SGHNT and CDR2 as YENEEA. Trimming removed 5 bases from V and 1 base from J; junction bases left unmatched: 6. The CDR3 spans 15 residues. The CDR3 protein is CASSPSGERTDTQYF. The CDR3 nucleotides read TGTGCCAGCAGCCCCAGCGGGGAGCGCACAGATACGCAGTATTTT.

Points on this clone: The junction shows a germline mismatch at one end, possibly a read error. This chain links TRBV4-1 with TRBJ1-5; TRBD1 matches at 8 bases. This CDR3 contains 14 residues. Per the germline V gene, CDR1 is MGHRA and CDR2 is YSYEKL. CDR3 DNA: TGCGCCAGCAGACGCCCAGGGGGCAACCAGCCCCAGCATTTT. Protein sequence: CASRRPGGNQPQHF.

This chain links TRBV7-9 with TRBJ2-2, with 10 bases that match TRBD1. The V and J ends lost 8 bases and 6 bases, in that order; junction bases with no gene match: 9. Germline CDR1 is SEHNR and CDR2 is FQNEAQ (reference sequence). The length of the CDR3 is 15 residues. CDR3: CASAALTGGSGELFF. DNA for the CDR3: TGTGCCAGCGCCGCGTTGACAGGGGGCTCCGGGGAGCTGTTTTTT.

The DNA of the CDR3 is TGTGCTAGTGGTTTGGGCTTGGACAGCCGGAACACCGGGGAGCTGTTTTTT. Amino acids: CASGLGLDSRNTGELFF. The rearrangement links TRBV12-5 to TRBJ2-2; a possible D gene is TRBD1 (6 bases). From germline, CDR1 is LGHNT and CDR2 FRNRAP. The V gene lost 1 base and the J gene lost 1 base, with 13 bases spanning the gap. This CDR3 is 17 amino acids long.

The DNA for the CDR3 is TGTGCCAGCAGTAGGGGCGGGGCCACAGATACGCAGTATTTT. It is translated as CASSRGGATDTQYF. The rearrangement uses TRBV27 and TRBJ2-3, with a weak D call TRBD2 (6 bases). The V gene lost 5 bases and the J gene lost 2 bases, with 11 bases spanning the gap. The CDR3 consists of 14 residues. Germline loops: CDR1 MNHEY, CDR2 SMNVEV (reference sequence).

The gene calls are TRBV9 and TRBJ2-3; 11 positions agree with TRBD2. Germline CDR1 SGDLS, CDR2 YYNGEE. The CDR3 sequence is 14 residues long. The junction had 4 bases not matched to a gene; V was cut back by 4 bases and J by 6 bases. In DNA form, the CDR3 reads TGTGCCAGCAGCCAGACTAGCGGGGTTGATACGCAGTATTTT. Translation gives CASSQTSGVDTQYF.

The chain uses TRBV6-6 and TRBJ1-5; D not certain. The CDR3 has 13 residues. Germline CDR1 reads MNHNY; CDR2 reads SVGAGI (reference sequence). V lost 6 bases, J lost 4 bases, and 10 bases lay in between. As DNA, the CDR3 is TGTGCCAGCAGACCTGACAAGAATCAGCCCCAGCATTTT. Its protein product is CASRPDKNQPQHF.

The V gene is TRBV11-2, the J gene TRBJ2-3; 9 bases align to TRBD2. This CDR3 is built from 17 residues. Losses at the gene ends were 0 bases for V and 1 base for J; bases not matched to a gene: 5. The germline V gene has CDR1 SGHAT and CDR2 FQNNGV. CDR3 in DNA: TGTGCCAGCAGCTTAGATGGGGTAGCGGGGGGCACAGATACGCAGTATTTT. This sequence encodes CASSLDGVAGGTDTQYF.

This clone is a singleton in its sample. The V call is TRBV5-4, the J call TRBJ2-6; no clear D. This CDR3 is built from 16 residues. Germline values: CDR1 SGHNT, CDR2 YYREEE (reference sequence). The V gene lost 0 bases and the J gene lost 2 bases, with 9 bases spanning the gap. CDR3 coding DNA: TGTGCCAGCAGCTTGGCTTGGTCGGCTGGGGCCAACGTCCTGACTTTC. This sequence encodes CASSLAWSAGANVLTF. The whole variable domain, filled in from reference TRBV5-4 and TRBJ2-6, reads ETGVTQSPTHLIKTRGQQVTLRCSSQSGHNTVSWYQQALGQGPQFIFQYYREEENGRGNFPPRFSGLQFPNYSSELNVNALELDDSALYLCASSLAWSAGANVLTFGAGSRLTVL.

The chain recombines TRBV15 with TRBJ2-1; perhaps TRBD2 as D (5 bases). Germline V gene lookup returns CDR1 LNHNV and CDR2 YYDKDF (reference sequence). V dropped 0 bases and J dropped 0 bases, with 12 bases sitting between them. This CDR3 has 17 residues. The CDR3 DNA follows: TGTGCCACCAGCAGAGACCCCGGGGATAGCTCCTACAATGAGCAGTTCTTC. Its protein is CATSRDPGDSSYNEQFF.